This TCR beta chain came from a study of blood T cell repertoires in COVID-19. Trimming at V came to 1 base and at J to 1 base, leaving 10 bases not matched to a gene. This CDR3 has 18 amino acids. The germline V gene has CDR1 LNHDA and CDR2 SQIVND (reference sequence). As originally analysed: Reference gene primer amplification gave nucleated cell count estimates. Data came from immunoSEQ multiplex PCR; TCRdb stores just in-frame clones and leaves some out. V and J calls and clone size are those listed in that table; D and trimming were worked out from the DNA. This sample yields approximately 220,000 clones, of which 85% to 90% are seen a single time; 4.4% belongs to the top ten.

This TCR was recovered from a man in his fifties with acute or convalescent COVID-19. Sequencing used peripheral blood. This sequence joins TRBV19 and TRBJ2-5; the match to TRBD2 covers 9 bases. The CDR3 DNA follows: TGTGCCAGTAGTATAGGCCCCCGCGGCGGGGGGGCCCAAGAGACCCAGTACTTC. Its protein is CASSIGPRGGGAQETQYF.